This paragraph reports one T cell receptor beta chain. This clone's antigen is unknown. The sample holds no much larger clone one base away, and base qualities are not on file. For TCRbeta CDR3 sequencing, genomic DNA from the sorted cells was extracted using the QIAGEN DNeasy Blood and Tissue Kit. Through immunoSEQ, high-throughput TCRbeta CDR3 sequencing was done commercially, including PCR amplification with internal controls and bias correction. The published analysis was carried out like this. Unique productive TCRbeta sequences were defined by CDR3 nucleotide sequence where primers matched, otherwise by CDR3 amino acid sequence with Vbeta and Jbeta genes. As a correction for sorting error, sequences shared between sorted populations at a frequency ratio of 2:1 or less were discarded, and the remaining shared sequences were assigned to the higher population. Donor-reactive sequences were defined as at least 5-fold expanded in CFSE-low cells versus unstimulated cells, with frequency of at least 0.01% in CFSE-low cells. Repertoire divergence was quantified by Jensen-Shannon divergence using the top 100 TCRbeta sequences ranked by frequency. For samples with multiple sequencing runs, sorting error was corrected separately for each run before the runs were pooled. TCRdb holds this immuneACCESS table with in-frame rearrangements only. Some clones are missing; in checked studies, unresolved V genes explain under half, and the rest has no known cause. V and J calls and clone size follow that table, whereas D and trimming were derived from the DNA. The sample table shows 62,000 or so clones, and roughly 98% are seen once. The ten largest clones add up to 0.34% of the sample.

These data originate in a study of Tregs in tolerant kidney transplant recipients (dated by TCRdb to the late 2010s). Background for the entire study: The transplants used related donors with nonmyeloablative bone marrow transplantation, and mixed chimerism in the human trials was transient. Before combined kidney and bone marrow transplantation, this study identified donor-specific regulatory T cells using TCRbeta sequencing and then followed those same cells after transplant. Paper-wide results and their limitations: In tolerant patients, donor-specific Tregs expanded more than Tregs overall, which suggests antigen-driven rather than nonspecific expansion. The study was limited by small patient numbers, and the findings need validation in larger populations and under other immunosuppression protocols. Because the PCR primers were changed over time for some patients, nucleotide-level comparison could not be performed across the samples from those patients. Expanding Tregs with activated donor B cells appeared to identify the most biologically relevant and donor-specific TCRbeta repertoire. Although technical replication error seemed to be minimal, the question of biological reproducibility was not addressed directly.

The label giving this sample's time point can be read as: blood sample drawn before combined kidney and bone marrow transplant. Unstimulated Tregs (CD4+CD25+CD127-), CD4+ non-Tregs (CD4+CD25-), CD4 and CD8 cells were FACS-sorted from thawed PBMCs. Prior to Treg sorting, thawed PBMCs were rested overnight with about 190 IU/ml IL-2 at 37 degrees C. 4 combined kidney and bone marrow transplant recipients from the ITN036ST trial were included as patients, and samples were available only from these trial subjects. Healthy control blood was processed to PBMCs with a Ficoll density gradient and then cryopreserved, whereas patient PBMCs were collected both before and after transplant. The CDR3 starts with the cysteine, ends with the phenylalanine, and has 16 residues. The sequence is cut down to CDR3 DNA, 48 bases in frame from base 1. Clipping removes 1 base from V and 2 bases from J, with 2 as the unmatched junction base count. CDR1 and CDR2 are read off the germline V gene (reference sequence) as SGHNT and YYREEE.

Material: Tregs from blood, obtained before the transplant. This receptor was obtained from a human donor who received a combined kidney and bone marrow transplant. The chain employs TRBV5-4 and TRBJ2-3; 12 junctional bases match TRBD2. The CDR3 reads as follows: CASSLRLAGATDTQYF. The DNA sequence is TGTGCCAGCAGCTTGAGACTAGCGGGGGCCACAGATACGCAGTATTTT.